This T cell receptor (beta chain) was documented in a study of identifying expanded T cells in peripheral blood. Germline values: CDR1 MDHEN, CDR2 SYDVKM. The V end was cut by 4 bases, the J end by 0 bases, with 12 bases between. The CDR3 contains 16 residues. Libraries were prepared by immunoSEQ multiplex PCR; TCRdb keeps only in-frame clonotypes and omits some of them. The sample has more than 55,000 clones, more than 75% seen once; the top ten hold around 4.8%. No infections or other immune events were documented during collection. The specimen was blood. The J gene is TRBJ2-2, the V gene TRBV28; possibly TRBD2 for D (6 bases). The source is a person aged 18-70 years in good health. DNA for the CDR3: TGTGCCAGCAGTTCTACGGGGGAACCGAACACCGGGGAGCTGTTTTTT. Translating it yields CASSSTGEPNTGELFF.